The present T cell receptor (beta chain) was sequenced within a study of blood T cell repertoires in COVID-19. Study details: Italy, Spain and the United States were the sources of the convalescent and acute COVID-19 samples. In each case, the material was cDNA or gDNA derived from T cells, B-cell-depleted T cells, or PBMCs.

Germline lookup yields CDR1 SGHRS and CDR2 YFSETQ. The CDR3 is made up of 13 amino acids. Trimming removed 4 bases from V and 6 bases from J; junction bases left unmatched: 4. All enrollees were about 18 to 89 years old and from roughly 22 US areas. Cohorts were based on clinical histories the participants reported. The repertoire was sequenced with immunoSEQ multiplex PCR; TCRdb's copy has only in-frame clones and lacks some. Here the sample spans approximately 180,000 clones, around 73% being singletons. This sequence joins TRBV5-1 and TRBJ1-1, with 9 bases lining up with TRBD1. The source of this sequence is a woman aged 50 to 60 who had recovered from COVID-19. Material: PBMCs or T cells enriched from blood (not recorded which). CDR3 DNA sequence: TGCGCCAGCAGCGGGACAGGGAGCGCTGAAGCTTTCTTT. Translated: CASSGTGSAEAFF.